This T cell receptor (beta chain) originates from a study of glioma-infiltrating T cells (TCRdb year 2016). Concerning the study at large: Low-grade gliomas were represented by WHO grade II oligodendrogliomas or astrocytomas, and glioblastomas were represented by WHO grade IV tumors that were sampled at initial rather than recurrent diagnosis. Glioma patients received dexamethasone for six or fewer days before surgery. For blood libraries, the target was about 4.5- to 11-fold sequencing coverage of about a million peripheral T cells. Sequencing of TCR alpha- and beta-chain repertoires was performed on glioma tissue, on non-neoplastic brain tissue, and on matched peripheral blood mononuclear cells. To measure how far tissue and blood T-cell populations diverged, each tissue-infiltrating repertoire was compared against the peripheral blood repertoire of the same patient. Three low-grade glioma patients, about eight primary glioblastoma patients and three non-glioma patients contributing non-neoplastic brain tissue were included in the paired cohort. Summary of the overall study and its limitations: Small numbers underpinned the group comparisons: about eight glioblastoma patients, three low-grade glioma patients and three non-neoplastic patients. Patients with low tissue-blood divergence were marked by a signature set of shared blood CDR3 motifs, and this signature set was depleted in highly divergent patients. Tissue and blood shared very few CDR3 sequences, a result attributed to high CDR3 diversity and limited sampling. VJ-independent divergence between tissue and blood was below expectation in non-neoplastic patients but above expectation in all gliomas, especially low-grade gliomas.

This clonotype showed up many times. Its cognate antigen has yet to be identified. Base qualities are missing; no much larger clone stands one base away. Immediately after resection, surgical brain or tumor specimens were cryofrozen in liquid nitrogen, and peripheral blood cells were collected at the same time. TCR alpha and beta CDR3 regions were amplified with the iRepertoire nested amplicon-rescue multiplex PCR (arm-PCR) platform from RNA. One-step reverse transcription and amplification used roughly 95-450 ng of tissue mRNA or PBMC total RNA as input. Following bead purification, Illumina adapters were added through a secondary multiplex PCR, and the libraries were then gel-purified between 200 and 400 bp. Internal 6-nucleotide barcodes were carried by the libraries and were used for demultiplexing. Sequencing of the libraries was done on an Illumina MiSeq using 2x220 or 2x250 nucleotide paired-end reads. In the paper's pipeline: Paired reads were merged with FLASH 1.2.11 and aligned to the GRCh37 human genome with BWA-MEM before extracting TRA and TRB reads. V and J assignment used an IMGT-derived reference of cassette sequences and CDR3 motifs that included pseudogenes. Reads were translated in three frames, and productive CDR3s were defined by a C…FGXG motif without stop codons. Clonotypes were defined as unique combinations of V-J cassette pair and CDR3 amino acid sequence. Reads were filtered by Hamming distance, thresholded by each sample's sequence error rate in mapped regions. The public reads were reanalyzed by TCRdb: fastp trimming at Q25, MiXCR alignment, in-frame beta chains only. Rows merge per CDR3 protein into single entries with the most common DNA and genes. The V and J calls come from TCRdb's annotation, not from the publication. This sample is represented by a few hundred thousand distinct CDR3 sequences; around 45% of them were singletons. More than 10% of the sample comes from the top ten.

V is shortened by 7 bases, J by 4 bases, and the region joining them spans 12 bases. As encoded in the germline V gene (reference sequence), CDR1 is DFQATT while CDR2 is SNEGSKA. CDR3 length: 12 amino acids, cysteine to phenylalanine. CDR3 DNA only is kept here, 36 bases in frame from base 1. The TCR comes from a human donor with low-grade glioma or glioblastoma, undergoing nonglioma brain surgery, or in good health (not recorded which). The sequence links TRBV20-1 to TRBJ2-3; the D gene is possibly TRBD1 or TRBD2, with 5 bases matching each. The material sequenced was glioma tissue, nonneoplastic brain tissue, or PBMCs (not recorded which). The nucleotide sequence is TGCAGTGGAGGGGTCACATCAGATACGCAGTATTTT. The resulting protein is CSGGVTSDTQYF.